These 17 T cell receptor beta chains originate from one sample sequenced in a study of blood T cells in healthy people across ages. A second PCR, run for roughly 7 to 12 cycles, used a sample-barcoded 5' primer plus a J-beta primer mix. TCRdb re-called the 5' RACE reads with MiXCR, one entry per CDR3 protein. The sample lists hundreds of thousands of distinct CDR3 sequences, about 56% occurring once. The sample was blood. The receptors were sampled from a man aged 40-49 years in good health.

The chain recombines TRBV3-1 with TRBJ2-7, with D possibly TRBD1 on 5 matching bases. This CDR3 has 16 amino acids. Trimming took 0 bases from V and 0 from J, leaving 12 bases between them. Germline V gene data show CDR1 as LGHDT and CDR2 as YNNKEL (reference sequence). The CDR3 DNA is TGTGCCAGCAGCCAAGATGGAACAGGCCTCTCCTACGAGCAGTACTTC. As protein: CASSQDGTGLSYEQYF.

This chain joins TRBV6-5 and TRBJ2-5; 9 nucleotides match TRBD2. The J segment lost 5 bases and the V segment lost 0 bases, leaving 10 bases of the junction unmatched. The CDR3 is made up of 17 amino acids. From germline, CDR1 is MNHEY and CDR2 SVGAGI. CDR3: CASSYSKGSGSPETQYF. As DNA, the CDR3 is TGTGCCAGCAGTTACTCGAAGGGTAGCGGGAGCCCTGAGACCCAGTACTTC.

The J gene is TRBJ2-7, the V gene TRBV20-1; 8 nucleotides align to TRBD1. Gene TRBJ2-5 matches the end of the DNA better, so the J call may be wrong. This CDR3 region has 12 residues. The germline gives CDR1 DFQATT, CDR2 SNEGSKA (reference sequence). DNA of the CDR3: TGCAGTGCCAGACAGGGGATGGAGACCCAGTACTTC. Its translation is CSARQGMETQYF.

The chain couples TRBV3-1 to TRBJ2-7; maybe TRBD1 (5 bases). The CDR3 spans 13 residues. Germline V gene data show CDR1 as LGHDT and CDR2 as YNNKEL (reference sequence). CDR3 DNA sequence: TGTGCTAGAGTGCAGGACATATCCTACGAGCAGTACTTC. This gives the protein CARVQDISYEQYF.

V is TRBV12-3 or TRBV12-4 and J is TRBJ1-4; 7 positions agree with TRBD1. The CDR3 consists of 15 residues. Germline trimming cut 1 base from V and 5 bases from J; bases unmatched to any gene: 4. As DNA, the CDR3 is TGTGCCAGCAGTTTAGTCCAGGGGGGAAATGAAAAACTGTTTTTT. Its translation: CASSLVQGGNEKLFF.

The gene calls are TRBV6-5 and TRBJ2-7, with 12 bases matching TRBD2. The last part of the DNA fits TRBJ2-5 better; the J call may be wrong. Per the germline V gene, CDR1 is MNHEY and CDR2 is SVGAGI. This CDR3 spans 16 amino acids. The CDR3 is CASSPGLAGTEGTQYF. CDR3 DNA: TGTGCCAGCAGTCCCGGACTAGCGGGGACGGAAGGGACCCAGTACTTC.

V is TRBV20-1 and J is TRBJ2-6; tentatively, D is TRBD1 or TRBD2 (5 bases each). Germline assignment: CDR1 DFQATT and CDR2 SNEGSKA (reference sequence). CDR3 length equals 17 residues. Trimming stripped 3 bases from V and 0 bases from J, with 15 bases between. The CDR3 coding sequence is TGCAGTGCTAGGGAGAGGGGTAGACACTCTGGGGCCAACGTCCTGACTTTC. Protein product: CSARERGRHSGANVLTF.

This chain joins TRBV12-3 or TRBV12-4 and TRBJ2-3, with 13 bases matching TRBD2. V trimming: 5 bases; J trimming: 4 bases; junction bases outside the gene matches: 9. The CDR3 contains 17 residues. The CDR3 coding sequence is TGTGCCAGCAGTCCGGGACTAGCGGGACGGTCCTCAGATACGCAGTATTTT. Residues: CASSPGLAGRSSDTQYF.

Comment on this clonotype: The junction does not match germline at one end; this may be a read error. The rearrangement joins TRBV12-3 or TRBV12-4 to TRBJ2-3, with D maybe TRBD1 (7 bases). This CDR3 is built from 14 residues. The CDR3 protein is CASGFRGAGDTQYF. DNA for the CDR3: TGTGCCAGCGGTTTCAGGGGGGCCGGAGATACGCAGTATTTT.

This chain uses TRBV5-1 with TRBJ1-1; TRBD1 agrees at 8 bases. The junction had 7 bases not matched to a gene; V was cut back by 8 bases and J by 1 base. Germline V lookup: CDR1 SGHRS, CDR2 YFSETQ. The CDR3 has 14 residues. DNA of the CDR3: TGCGCCAGTTTCAGAGGACAGGGGAACACTGAAGCTTTCTTT. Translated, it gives CASFRGQGNTEAFF.

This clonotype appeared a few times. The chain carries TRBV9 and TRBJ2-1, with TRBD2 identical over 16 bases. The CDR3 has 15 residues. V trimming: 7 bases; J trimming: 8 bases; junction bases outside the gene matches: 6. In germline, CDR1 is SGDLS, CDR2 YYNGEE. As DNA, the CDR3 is TGTGCCAGCTCTCCGGGACTAGCGGGAGGGGATGAGCAGTTCTTC. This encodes CASSPGLAGGDEQFF.

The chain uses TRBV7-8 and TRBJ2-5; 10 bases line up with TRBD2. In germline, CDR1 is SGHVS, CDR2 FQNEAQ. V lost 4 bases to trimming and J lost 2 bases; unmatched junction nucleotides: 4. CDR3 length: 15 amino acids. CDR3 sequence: CASSSTSGFQETQYF. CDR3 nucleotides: TGTGCCAGCAGCTCGACTAGCGGGTTTCAAGAGACCCAGTACTTC. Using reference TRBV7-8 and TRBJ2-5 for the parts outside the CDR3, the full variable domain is GAGVSQSPRYKVAKRGQDVALRCDPISGHVSLFWYQQALGQGPEFLTYFQNEAQLDKSGLPSDRFFAERPEGSVSTLKIQRTQQEDSAVYLCASSSTSGFQETQYFGPGTRLLVL.

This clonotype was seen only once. CDR3 coding DNA: TGCGCCAGCAGCCCACCCCGGGACGGAGCAACAGATACGCAGTATTTT. As protein: CASSPPRDGATDTQYF. The chain uses TRBV5-1 and TRBJ2-3; perhaps D is TRBD1 or TRBD2 (5 bases each). The CDR3 has 16 amino acids. Germline lookup yields CDR1 SGHRS and CDR2 YFSETQ. Trimming took 4 bases from V and 3 from J, leaving 18 bases between them. The full variable domain, its missing parts supplied by reference TRBV5-1 and TRBJ2-3, is KAGVTQTPRYLIKTRGQQVTLSCSPISGHRSVSWYQQTPGQGLQFLFEYFSETQRNKGNFPGRFSGRQFSNSRSEMNVSTLELGDSALYLCASSPPRDGATDTQYFGPGTRLTVL.

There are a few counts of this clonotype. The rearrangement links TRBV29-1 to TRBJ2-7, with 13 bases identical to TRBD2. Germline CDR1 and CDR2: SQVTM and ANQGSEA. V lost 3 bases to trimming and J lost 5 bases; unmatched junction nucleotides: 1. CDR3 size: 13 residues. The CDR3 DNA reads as TGCAGCGTTGAGACTAGCGGGAGGAACGAGCAGTACTTC. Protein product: CSVETSGRNEQYF.

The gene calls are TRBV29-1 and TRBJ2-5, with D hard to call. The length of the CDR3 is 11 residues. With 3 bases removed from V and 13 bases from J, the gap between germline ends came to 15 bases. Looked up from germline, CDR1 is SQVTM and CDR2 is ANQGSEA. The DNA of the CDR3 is TGCAGCGTTGAGACCCTGGAATTACGGTACTTC. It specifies CSVETLELRYF.

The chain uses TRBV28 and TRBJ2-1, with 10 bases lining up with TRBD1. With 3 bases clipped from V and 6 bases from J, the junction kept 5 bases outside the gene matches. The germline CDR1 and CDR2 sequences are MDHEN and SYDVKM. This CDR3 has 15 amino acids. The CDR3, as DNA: TGTGCCAGCAGTTTGTCAGGGGACAGGGGCAATGAGCAGTTCTTC. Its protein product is CASSLSGDRGNEQFF.

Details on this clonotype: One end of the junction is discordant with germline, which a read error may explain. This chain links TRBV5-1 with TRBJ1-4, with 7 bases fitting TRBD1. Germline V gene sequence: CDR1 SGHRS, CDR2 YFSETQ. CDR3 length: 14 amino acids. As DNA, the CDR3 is TGCGCCGGCAGCGCGGCCGGGACAGACGAAAAACTGTTTTTT. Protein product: CAGSAAGTDEKLFF.